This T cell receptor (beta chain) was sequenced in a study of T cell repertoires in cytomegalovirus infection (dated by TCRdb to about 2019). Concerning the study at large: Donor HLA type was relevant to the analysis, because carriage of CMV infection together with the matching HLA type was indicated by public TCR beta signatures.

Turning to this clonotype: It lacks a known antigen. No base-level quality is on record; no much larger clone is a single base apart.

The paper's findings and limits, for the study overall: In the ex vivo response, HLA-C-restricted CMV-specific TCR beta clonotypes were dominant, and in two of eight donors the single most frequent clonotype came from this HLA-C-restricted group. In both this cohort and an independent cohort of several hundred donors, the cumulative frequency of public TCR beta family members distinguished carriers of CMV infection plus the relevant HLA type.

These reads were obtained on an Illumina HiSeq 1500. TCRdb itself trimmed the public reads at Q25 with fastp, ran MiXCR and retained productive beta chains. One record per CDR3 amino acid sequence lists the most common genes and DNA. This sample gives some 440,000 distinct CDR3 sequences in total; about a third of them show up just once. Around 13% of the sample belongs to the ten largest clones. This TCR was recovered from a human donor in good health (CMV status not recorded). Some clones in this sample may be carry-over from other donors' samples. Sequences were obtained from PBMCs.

CDR3 region: CASSYRNSGTGSSYNSPLHF. At the DNA level, the sequence is TGTGCCAGCAGTTACCGAAATTCCGGGACAGGTAGCTCCTATAATTCACCCCTCCACTTT. Here the chain combines TRBV6-5 and TRBJ1-6; 8 central bases correspond to TRBD1. CDR1 MNHEY and CDR2 SVGAGI are derived from the germline V gene. Trimming removed 2 bases from V and 0 bases from J; the gene matches leave 12 bases unexplained. The CDR3 numbers 20 residues from cysteine through phenylalanine. The kept DNA is CDR3 alone, 60 bases in frame from the first base.